This TCR beta chain derives from a study of blood T cell repertoires in COVID-19. Whole-study context: Donors in the United States, Italy and Spain gave samples during acute or convalescent COVID-19.

This CDR3 comprises 15 residues. Germline CDR1 is KGHSH and CDR2 is LQKENI. V shed 1 base, J shed 5 bases, and the junction held 7 bases outside the gene matches. The repertoire was sequenced with immunoSEQ multiplex PCR; TCRdb's copy has only in-frame clones and lacks some. The profile shows about 150,000 clones, approximately 81% of them singletons. Seattle participants joined during active infection and were tracked over time. This sequence joins TRBV18 and TRBJ2-7; TRBD2 matches at 8 bases. This clonotype was obtained from an older woman with COVID-19, enrolled during active disease. Material: peripheral blood. CDR3 DNA sequence: TGTGCCAGCTCACCACAGCCCAGCGGGAGCGACGAGCAGTACTTC. Its translation is CASSPQPSGSDEQYF.